Below are 16 T cell receptor beta chains sequenced from a single sample in a study of T cells in Graves' hyperthyroidism and ophthalmopathy. From RNA transcripts, TCR beta CDR3 regions were amplified. The HTBI set primed first-round TCR CDR3 RT-PCR. TCRdb recomputed calls from the multiplex PCR reads with MiXCR, one row per CDR3 protein. The sample holds hundreds of thousands of distinct CDR3 sequences, 14% to 15% seen once. The material sequenced was blood. Receptors originate from a man between 18 and 35 years old with Graves' ophthalmopathy.

This clonotype has a count of ten or more. This rearrangement joins TRBV29-1 to TRBJ2-3, with no clear D. The CDR3 runs to 13 residues. Germline CDR1 reads SQVTM; CDR2 reads ANQGSEA. V dropped 3 bases and J dropped 0 bases, with 7 bases sitting between them. CDR3 residues: CSVDPRSTDTQYF. In DNA form, the CDR3 reads TGCAGCGTTGACCCCAGGAGCACAGATACGCAGTATTTT.

CDR3 sequence reads: CAWTTTRGLYSYEQYF. The CDR3 DNA is TGTGCCTGGACCACAACCAGGGGGCTGTATTCCTACGAGCAGTACTTC. The chain links TRBV30 to TRBJ2-7, with 8 bases that match TRBD1. From germline, CDR1 is GTSNPN and CDR2 SVGIG (reference sequence). Trimming took 4 bases from V and 1 from J; bases not matched to a gene: 12. This CDR3 contains 16 residues.

This clonotype has at least ten counts. This rearrangement joins TRBV30 to TRBJ2-1, with D maybe TRBD2 (5 bases). V was clipped by 2 bases and J by 7 bases, with 15 bases between them. Germline lookup yields CDR1 GTSNPN and CDR2 SVGIG (reference sequence). There are 14 residues in the CDR3. The CDR3 sequence: CAWSRGGLANEQFF. DNA of the CDR3: TGTGCCTGGAGTCGGGGTGGGCTGGCTAATGAGCAGTTCTTC.

This clonotype was seen just once. The V call is TRBV14, the J call TRBJ2-5; 10 bases line up with TRBD2. This CDR3 comprises 19 residues. Germline CDR1 reads SGHDN; CDR2 reads FVKESK. V gave up 2 bases and J gave up 0 bases; unmatched junction bases: 12. The CDR3 sequence is CASSQTLSSGGPYQETQYF. The CDR3, as DNA: TGTGCCAGCAGCCAAACGTTGTCTAGCGGGGGTCCGTACCAAGAGACCCAGTACTTC.

Many counts were recorded for this clonotype. The chain uses TRBV27 and TRBJ1-6; D uncertain. Trimming shortened V by 2 bases and J by 8 bases, and 7 bases separated the two germline ends. Germline CDR1 and CDR2: MNHEY and SMNVEV (reference sequence). CDR3 length: 13 amino acids. The DNA for the CDR3 is TGTGCCAGCAGTTTAACCCCCGATTCACCCCTCCACTTT. It translates to CASSLTPDSPLHF.

Regarding this clonotype: A much more abundant neighbour one base away suggests this may be a read error. The chain combines TRBV20-1 with TRBJ2-3; 14 bases are a match to TRBD2. Per germline, CDR1 DFQATT and CDR2 SNEGSKA (reference sequence). V shed 5 bases, J shed 1 base, and the junction held 8 bases outside the gene matches. This CDR3 has 17 residues. In DNA form, the CDR3 reads TGCAGTGCTCAGGTGGGACTAGCGGGGGAGCGCACAGATACGCAGTATTTT. Its translation: CSAQVGLAGERTDTQYF.

At least ten counts were recorded for this clonotype. This chain connects TRBV10-3 to TRBJ1-6; D unresolved. The CDR3 length is 13 residues. V was cut by 2 bases and J by 7 bases, with 6 bases left in between. The germline V gene has CDR1 ENHRY and CDR2 SYGVKD. This chain's CDR3 is CAISEMSNSPLHF. DNA for the CDR3: TGTGCCATCAGTGAGATGTCGAATTCACCCCTCCACTTT.

The sample holds many counts of this clonotype. V is TRBV12-3 or TRBV12-4 and J is TRBJ1-2; D uncertain. CDR3 length: 12 amino acids. The ends were cut back, 10 bases at V and 3 bases at J, with 12 bases in the middle. CDR3: CATTDGYYGYTF. DNA of the CDR3: TGTGCCACCACCGACGGGTACTATGGCTACACCTTC.

In the case of this clonotype: The junction departs from germline at one end; a sequencing error may be responsible. The chain has TRBV6-1 and TRBJ1-4, with no clear D. There are 13 residues in the CDR3. Germline lookup yields CDR1 MNHNS and CDR2 SASEGT. The DNA of the CDR3 is TGTGGCAGCACCAGGACGGGGTATGAAAAACTGTTTTTT. Translation: CGSTRTGYEKLFF.

The DNA for the CDR3 is TGTGCCAGCAGCCAAACCGCGGGGGTACAAGAGACCCAGTACTTC. It codes for CASSQTAGVQETQYF. This chain uses TRBV12-3 or TRBV12-4 with TRBJ2-5, with 7 bases that match TRBD2. J was trimmed by 2 bases and V by 6 bases; bases with no gene match: 9. The CDR3 sequence is 15 residues long.

This clonotype was seen only a few times. The rearrangement uses TRBV4-1 and TRBJ2-5; maybe TRBD1 (6 bases). CDR1 and CDR2 from the germline V gene are MGHRA and YSYEKL. This CDR3 region has 14 residues. The germline V and J ends were trimmed by 4 bases and 5 bases, with 14 bases remaining between them. CDR3 protein: CASSLNRDMETQYF. CDR3 DNA sequence: TGCGCCAGCAGCCTTAACAGGGATATGGAGACCCAGTACTTC.

The J gene is TRBJ2-1, the V gene TRBV7-3; 11 bases are shared with TRBD2. The CDR3 consists of 17 residues. Germline V gene sequence: CDR1 SGHTA, CDR2 FQGTGA. The V and J ends lost 5 bases and 2 bases, in that order; junction bases with no gene match: 8. The CDR3 region has the DNA TGTGCCAGCAGCCCGACCGGACTAGCGGGCCCCTACAATGAGCAGTTCTTC. Protein sequence: CASSPTGLAGPYNEQFF.

This clonotype was counted ten times or more. V and J are TRBV18 and TRBJ2-3; 13 bases are shared with TRBD2. Germline V CDR1 and CDR2: KGHSH, LQKENI. CDR3 length: 16 residues. The trim removed 1 base at V and 3 bases at J, leaving 1 base unmatched. CDR3 region: CASSPRGLAGTDTQYF. The CDR3 DNA reads as TGTGCCAGCTCACCACGGGGACTAGCGGGAACAGATACGCAGTATTTT.

This clonotype was seen repeatedly, ten times or more. The chain employs TRBV11-3 and TRBJ2-4; D might be TRBD1 or TRBD2, each matching 5 bases. Germline CDR1 reads SGHNT; CDR2 reads YENEEA. Between the trimmed V and J ends, which lost 6 bases and 8 bases, there was a span of 17 bases. The CDR3 is 14 amino acids. The CDR3 DNA sequence: TGTGCCAGCAGACCTGGGGGTTTGTTAGACATTCAGTACTTC. Protein product: CASRPGGLLDIQYF.

Note on this clonotype: A read error may explain this, as a much larger clone is one base away. The J gene is TRBJ2-7, the V gene TRBV5-1, with D perhaps matching TRBD1 (5 bases). The CDR3 is 14 residues long. The germline CDR1 and CDR2 sequences are SGHRS and YFSETQ. V lost 4 bases and J lost 6, with 17 bases in between. In nucleotides, the CDR3 is TGCGCCAGCAGCGAGGTGGCAGGGCCCTGCGAGCAGTACTTC. This translates into CASSEVAGPCEQYF.

At least ten counts were recorded for this clonotype. V usage is TRBV20-1 and J usage is TRBJ2-5; D remains ambiguous. Germline V gene lookup returns CDR1 DFQATT and CDR2 SNEGSKA (reference sequence). V dropped 4 bases and J dropped 1 base, with 13 bases sitting between them. This CDR3 comprises 14 residues. This chain's CDR3 is CSAIRLPSQETQYF. CDR3 coding DNA: TGCAGTGCTATTCGCCTACCTAGCCAAGAGACCCAGTACTTC.